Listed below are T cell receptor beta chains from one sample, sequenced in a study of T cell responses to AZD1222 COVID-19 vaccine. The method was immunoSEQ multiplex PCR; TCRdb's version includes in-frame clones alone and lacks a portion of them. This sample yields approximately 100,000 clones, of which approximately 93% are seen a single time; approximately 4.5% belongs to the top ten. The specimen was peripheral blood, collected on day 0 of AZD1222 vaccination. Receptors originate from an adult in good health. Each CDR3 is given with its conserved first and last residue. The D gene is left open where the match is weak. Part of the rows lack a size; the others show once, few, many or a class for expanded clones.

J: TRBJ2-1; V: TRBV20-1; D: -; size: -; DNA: TGCAGTGCTCTTACCTACAATGAGCAGTTCTTC; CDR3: CSALTYNEQFF
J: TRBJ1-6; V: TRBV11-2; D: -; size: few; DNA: TGTGCCAGCAGCTTAGTTAGCTCCAGGTCCTTTCCACCCCTCCACTTT; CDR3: CASSLVSSRSFPPLHF
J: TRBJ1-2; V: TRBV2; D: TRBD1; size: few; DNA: TGTGCCAGCAGTGAAGCTTGGGGACAGGGGGCCGACTATGGCTACACCTTC; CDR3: CASSEAWGQGADYGYTF
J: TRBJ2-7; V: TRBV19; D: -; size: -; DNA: TGTGCCAGTAGTATAGACCGGGGCGAGCAGTACTTC; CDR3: CASSIDRGEQYF
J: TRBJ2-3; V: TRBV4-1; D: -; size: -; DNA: TGCGCCAGCAGCGTCGGCCCCCTGAAGAGGGGTGCAGATACGCAGTATTTT; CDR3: CASSVGPLKRGADTQYF
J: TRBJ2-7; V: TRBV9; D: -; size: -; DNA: TGTGCCAGCAGCGTAGAAAGGGAAGGCTACGAGCAGTACTTC; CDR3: CASSVEREGYEQYF
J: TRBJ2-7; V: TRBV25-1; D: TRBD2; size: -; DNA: TGTGCCAGCAGTGACTCTACTAGCGGGGGAGGCGAGCAGTACTTC; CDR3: CASSDSTSGGGEQYF
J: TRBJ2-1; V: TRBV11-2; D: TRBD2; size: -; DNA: TGTGCCAGCAGCTTCGCTAGCGGGGGATCCTACAATGAGCAGTTCTTC; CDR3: CASSFASGGSYNEQFF
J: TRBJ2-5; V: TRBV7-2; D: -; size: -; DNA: TGTGCCAGCAGCACGACAGTATCGGAGACCCAGTACTTC; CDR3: CASSTTVSETQYF
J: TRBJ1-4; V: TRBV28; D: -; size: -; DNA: TGTGCCAGCGGGGAGGGGCGTTTAACTAATGAAAAACTGTTTTTT; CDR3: CASGEGRLTNEKLFF
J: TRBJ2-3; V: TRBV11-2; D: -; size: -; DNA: TGTGCCAGCAGCTTACAGAGGACAGATACGCAGTATTTT; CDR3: CASSLQRTDTQYF
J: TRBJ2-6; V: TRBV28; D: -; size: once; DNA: TGTGCCAGCAGACTACAGACGACCCTCTCTGGGGCCAACGTCCTGACTTTC; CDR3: CASRLQTTLSGANVLTF
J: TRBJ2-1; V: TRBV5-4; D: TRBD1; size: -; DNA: TGTGCCAGCAGCCCGAACCCTGGGACAGGGGTGGGCAATGAGCAGTTCTTC; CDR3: CASSPNPGTGVGNEQFF
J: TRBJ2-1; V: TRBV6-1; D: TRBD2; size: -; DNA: TGTGCCAGCAGTGAATCGGCGGGGGGGCCCCATGAGCAGTTCTTC; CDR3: CASSESAGGPHEQFF
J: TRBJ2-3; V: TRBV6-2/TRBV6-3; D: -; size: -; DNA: TGTGCCAGCAGTCGGAAAGGGGGCACAGATACGCAGTATTTT; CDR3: CASSRKGGTDTQYF
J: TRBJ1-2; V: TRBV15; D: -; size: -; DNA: TGTGCCACCAGCAGATCTCGAGGGTTTAAGGATGGCTACACCTTC; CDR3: CATSRSRGFKDGYTF
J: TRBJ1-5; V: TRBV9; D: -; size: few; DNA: TGTGCCAGCAGCGGGGGGGGCAATCAGCCCCAGCATTTT; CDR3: CASSGGGNQPQHF
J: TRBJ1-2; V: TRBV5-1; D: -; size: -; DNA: TGCGCCAGCAGCACCTCTAAGGAAGCCTATGGCTACACCTTC; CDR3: CASSTSKEAYGYTF
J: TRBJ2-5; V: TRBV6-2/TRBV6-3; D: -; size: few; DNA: TGTGCCAGCAGTTACGGGAACGGAGAGACCCAGTACTTC; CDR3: CASSYGNGETQYF
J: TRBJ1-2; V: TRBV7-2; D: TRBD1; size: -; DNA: TGTGCCAGCACCCCGGCCCAGGGGGCATATGGCTACACCTTC; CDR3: CASTPAQGAYGYTF
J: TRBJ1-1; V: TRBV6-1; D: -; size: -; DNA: TGTGCCAGCAGTGAAACACGGGCGGGTGAAGCTTTCTTT; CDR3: CASSETRAGEAFF
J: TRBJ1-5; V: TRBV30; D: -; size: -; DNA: TGTGCCTGGAGTCTATTAGGACCCTTAGGGGCTGGCAATCAGCCCCAGCATTTT; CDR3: CAWSLLGPLGAGNQPQHF
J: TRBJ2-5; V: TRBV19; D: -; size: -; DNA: TGTGCCAGTAGTATAGTTGGGGGGAGTTGGAGGCGGGAGACCCAGTACTTC; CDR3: CASSIVGGSWRRETQYF
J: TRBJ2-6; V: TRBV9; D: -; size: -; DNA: TGTGCCAGCAGCGTGGGCTCTGGGGCCAACGTCCTGACTTTC; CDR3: CASSVGSGANVLTF
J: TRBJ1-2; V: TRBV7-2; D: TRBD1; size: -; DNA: TGTGCCAGCAGCCGGCAGGGGGCTTATGGCTACACCTTC; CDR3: CASSRQGAYGYTF
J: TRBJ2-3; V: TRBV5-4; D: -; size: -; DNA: TGTGCCAGCAGCACTTACACGGCAACCCCCACAGATACGCAGTATTTT; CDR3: CASSTYTATPTDTQYF